A selection of T cell receptor delta chains follows, all from one sample in a study of delta chains in infants with herpesvirus infections. TCRdb reanalysed the RT-PCR reads with CATT. The sample lists 1,200 or so delta-chain clones; over 25% were seen once. The material sequenced was peripheral blood, taken at time point 2 of longitudinal follow-up. These receptors came from a human donor who was a Ugandan infant, either HIV-exposed or HIV-unexposed (not recorded which). Each CDR3 is given with its conserved first and last residue. A D gene is named only where the DNA matches it firmly.

D	V	J	CDR3
TRDD3	TRDV1	TRDJ1	CALGELRYYWGILTDKLIF
TRDD3	TRDV2	TRDJ3	CACDTSGGRSSWDTRQMFF
-	TRDV1	TRDJ1	CALGSPTSTPPSTDKLIF
-	TRDV1	TRDJ1	CALGELFAWDTDKLIF
-	TRAV29/DV5	TRDJ1	CAASAAPSKGGFTDKLIF
TRDD3	TRDV1	TRDJ3	CALGELRWSFHWGGISSWDTRQTFF
TRDD3	TRDV1	TRDJ1	CALGDDISTIWGIDHTDKLIF
-	TRDV2	TRDJ1	CACEKWLGVYPDKLIF
TRDD3	TRAV29/DV5	TRDJ1	CAAATYLFWGTDKLIF
TRDD3	TRDV1	TRDJ1	CALGEPLPPSYSYWGIIASDKLIF
TRDD3	TRDV1	TRDJ2	CALGDPSYPLTGGYVKALTAQLFF
TRDD3	TRDV1	TRDJ1	CALGEIRRAKGGGYSITYTDKLIF
-	TRDV1	TRDJ1	CALGERGTLGDTDKLIF